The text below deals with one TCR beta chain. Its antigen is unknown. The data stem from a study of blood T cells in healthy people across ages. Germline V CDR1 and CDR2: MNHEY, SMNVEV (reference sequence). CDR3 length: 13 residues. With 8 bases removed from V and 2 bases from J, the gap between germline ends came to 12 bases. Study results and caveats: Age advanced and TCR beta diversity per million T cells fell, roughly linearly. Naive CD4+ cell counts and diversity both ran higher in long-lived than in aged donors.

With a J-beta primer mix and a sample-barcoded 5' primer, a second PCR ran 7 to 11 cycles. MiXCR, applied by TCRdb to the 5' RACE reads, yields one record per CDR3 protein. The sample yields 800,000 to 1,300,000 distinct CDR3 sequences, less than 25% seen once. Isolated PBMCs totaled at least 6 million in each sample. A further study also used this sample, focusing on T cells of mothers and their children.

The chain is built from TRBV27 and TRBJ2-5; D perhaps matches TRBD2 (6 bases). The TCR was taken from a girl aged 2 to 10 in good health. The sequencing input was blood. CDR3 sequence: CASGPGLQETQYF. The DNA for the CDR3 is TGTGCCAGCGGCCCGGGACTTCAAGAGACCCAGTACTTC.